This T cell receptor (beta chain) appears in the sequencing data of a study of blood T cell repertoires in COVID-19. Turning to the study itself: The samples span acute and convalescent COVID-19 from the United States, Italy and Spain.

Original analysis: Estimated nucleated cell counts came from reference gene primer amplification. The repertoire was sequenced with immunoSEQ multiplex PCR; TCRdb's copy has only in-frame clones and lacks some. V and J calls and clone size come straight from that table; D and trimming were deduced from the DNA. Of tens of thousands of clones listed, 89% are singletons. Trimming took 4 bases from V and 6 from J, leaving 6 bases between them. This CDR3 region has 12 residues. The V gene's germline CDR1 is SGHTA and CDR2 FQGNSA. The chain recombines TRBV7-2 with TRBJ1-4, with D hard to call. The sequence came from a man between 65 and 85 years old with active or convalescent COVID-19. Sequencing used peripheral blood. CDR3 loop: CASSSRDEKLFF. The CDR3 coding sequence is TGTGCCAGCAGCTCTAGAGATGAAAAACTGTTTTTT.